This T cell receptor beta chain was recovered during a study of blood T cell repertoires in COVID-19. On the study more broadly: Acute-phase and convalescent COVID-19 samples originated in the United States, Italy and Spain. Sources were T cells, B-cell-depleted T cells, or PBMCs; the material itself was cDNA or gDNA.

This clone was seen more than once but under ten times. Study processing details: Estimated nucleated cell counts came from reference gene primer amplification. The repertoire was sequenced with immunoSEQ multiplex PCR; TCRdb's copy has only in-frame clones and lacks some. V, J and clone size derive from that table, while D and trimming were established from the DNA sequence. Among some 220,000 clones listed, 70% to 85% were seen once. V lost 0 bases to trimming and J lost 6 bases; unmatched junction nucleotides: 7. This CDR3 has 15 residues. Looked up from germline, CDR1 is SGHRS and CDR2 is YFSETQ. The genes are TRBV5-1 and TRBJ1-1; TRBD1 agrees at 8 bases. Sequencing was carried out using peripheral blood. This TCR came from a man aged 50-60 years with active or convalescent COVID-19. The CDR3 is CASSLGSGGGSEAFF. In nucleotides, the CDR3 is TGCGCCAGCAGCTTGGGGTCAGGGGGCGGGTCTGAAGCTTTCTTT.